This TCR beta chain was documented in a study of radiation and T cells in renal cell carcinoma. In the study overall: Nephrectomy followed 15 Gy stereotactic body radiation by 4 weeks. General study points: In blood, top tumor clones expanded by 2 weeks, shrinking by 4. No pretreatment tumor biopsies were available for baseline clonotypes.

J gave up 2 bases and V 4 bases, and 6 bases lay outside the gene matches. CDR1 and CDR2 from the germline V gene are SGHRS and YFSETQ. CDR3 size: 15 residues. Turning to this clone: The antigen is unknown.

This table comes from immunoSEQ multiplex PCR, and its TCRdb copy is limited to in-frame clones, with some not included. The sample contains 150,000 or so clones, approximately 87% of which appear only once. Indicated time point: baseline pretreatment blood. Documented treatment: 15 Gy SBRT to primary tumor, nephrectomy 4 weeks later. After SBRT, blood was collected at 2 and 4 weeks, plus baseline. The chain joins TRBV5-1 to TRBJ1-2, with 9 bases that match TRBD1. The sample consisted of blood, taken from a patient whose treatment included radiotherapy and nephrectomy. This TCR was recovered from a woman in her 50s with renal cell carcinoma. As DNA, the CDR3 is TGCGCCAGCAGCCTCAGACAGGGGGAAAACTATGGCTACACCTTC. Its translation: CASSLRQGENYGYTF.